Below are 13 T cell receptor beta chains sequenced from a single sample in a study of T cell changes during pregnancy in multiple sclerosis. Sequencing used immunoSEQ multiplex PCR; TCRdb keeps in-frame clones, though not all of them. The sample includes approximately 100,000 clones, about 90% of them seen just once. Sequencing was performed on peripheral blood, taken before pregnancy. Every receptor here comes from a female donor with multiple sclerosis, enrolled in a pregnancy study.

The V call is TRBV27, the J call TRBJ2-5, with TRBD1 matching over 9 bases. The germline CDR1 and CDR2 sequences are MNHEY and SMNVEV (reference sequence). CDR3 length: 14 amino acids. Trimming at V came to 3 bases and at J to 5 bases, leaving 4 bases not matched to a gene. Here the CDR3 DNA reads TGTGCCAGCAGTTTCAGGACAGGGGACGAGACCCAGTACTTC. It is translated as CASSFRTGDETQYF.

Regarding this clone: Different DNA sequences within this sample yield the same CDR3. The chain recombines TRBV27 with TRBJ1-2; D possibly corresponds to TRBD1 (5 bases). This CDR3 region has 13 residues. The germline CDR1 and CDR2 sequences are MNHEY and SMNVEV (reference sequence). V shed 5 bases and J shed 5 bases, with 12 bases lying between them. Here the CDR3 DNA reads TGTGCCAGCAGTGCCGACAGCACTTATGGCTACACCTTC. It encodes CASSADSTYGYTF.

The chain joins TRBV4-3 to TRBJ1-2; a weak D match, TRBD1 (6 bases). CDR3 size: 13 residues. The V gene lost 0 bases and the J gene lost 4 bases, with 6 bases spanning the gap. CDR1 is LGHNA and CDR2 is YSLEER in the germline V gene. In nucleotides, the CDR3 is TGCGCCAGCAGCCAAGAGACAGGCTATGGCTACACCTTC. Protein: CASSQETGYGYTF.

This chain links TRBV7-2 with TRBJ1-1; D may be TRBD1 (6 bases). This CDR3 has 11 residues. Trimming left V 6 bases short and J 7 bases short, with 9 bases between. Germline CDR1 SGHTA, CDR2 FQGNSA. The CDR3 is CASSYRVEAFF. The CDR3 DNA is TGTGCCAGCAGTTACAGGGTTGAAGCTTTCTTT.

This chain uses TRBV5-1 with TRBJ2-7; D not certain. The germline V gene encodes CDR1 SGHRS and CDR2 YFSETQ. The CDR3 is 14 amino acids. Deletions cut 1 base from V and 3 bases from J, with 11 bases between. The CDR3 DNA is TGCGCCAGCAGCTTGAAGGCAGGTTTCTACGAGCAGTACTTC. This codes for CASSLKAGFYEQYF.

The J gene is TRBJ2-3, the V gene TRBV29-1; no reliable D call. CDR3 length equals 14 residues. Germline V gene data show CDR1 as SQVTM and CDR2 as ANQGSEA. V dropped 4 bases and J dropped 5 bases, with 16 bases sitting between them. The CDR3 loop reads CSVARLLVGDTQYF. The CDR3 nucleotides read TGCAGCGTTGCGCGGTTGCTAGTAGGAGATACGCAGTATTTT.

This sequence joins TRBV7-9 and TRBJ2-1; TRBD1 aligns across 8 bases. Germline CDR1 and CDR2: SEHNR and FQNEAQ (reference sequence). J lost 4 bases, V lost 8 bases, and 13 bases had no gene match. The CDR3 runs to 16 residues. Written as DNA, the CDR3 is TGTGCCAGCTCCACTGACAGGGGATTCCCGTACAATGAGCAGTTCTTC. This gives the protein CASSTDRGFPYNEQFF.

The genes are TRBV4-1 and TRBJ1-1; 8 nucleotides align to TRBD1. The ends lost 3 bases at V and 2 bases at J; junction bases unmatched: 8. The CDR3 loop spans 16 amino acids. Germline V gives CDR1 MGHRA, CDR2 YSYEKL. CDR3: CASSHIQGASNTEAFF. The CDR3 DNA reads TGCGCCAGCAGCCATATTCAGGGGGCGAGTAACACTGAAGCTTTCTTT.

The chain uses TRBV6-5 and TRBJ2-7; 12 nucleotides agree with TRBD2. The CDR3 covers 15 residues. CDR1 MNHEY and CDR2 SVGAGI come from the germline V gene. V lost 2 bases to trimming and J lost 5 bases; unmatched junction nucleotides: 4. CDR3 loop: CASSYLAGGQDEQYF. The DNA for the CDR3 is TGTGCCAGCAGTTACCTAGCGGGGGGGCAGGACGAGCAGTACTTC.

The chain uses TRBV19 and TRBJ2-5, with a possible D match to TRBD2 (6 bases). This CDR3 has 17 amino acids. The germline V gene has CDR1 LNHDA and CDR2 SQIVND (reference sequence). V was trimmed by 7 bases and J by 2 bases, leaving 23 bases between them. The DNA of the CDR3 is TGTGCCAGTACAAGGTCCCCCGCGGGGTCGGGACAAGAGACCCAGTACTTC. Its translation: CASTRSPAGSGQETQYF.

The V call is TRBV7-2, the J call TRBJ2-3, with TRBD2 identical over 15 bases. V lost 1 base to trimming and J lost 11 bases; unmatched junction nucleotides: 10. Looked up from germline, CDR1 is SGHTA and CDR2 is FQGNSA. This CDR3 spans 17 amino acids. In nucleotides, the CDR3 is TGTGCCAGCAGCTTAGAGGGGGGACTAGCGGGGGGCGAGGGGCAGTATTTT. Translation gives CASSLEGGLAGGEGQYF.

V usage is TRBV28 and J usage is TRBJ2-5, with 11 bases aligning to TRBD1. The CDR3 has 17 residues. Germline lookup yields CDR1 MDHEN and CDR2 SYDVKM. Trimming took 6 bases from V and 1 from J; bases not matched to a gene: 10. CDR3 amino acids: CASSGTGGWSGQETQYF. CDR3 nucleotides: TGTGCCAGCAGCGGGACAGGGGGTTGGTCGGGCCAAGAGACCCAGTACTTC.

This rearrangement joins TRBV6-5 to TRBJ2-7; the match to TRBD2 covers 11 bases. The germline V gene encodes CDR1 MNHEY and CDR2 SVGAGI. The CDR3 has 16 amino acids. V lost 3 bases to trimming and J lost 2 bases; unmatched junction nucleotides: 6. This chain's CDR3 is CASSYSGLAGAYEQYF. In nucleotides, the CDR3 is TGTGCCAGCAGTTATTCTGGACTAGCGGGTGCCTACGAGCAGTACTTC.